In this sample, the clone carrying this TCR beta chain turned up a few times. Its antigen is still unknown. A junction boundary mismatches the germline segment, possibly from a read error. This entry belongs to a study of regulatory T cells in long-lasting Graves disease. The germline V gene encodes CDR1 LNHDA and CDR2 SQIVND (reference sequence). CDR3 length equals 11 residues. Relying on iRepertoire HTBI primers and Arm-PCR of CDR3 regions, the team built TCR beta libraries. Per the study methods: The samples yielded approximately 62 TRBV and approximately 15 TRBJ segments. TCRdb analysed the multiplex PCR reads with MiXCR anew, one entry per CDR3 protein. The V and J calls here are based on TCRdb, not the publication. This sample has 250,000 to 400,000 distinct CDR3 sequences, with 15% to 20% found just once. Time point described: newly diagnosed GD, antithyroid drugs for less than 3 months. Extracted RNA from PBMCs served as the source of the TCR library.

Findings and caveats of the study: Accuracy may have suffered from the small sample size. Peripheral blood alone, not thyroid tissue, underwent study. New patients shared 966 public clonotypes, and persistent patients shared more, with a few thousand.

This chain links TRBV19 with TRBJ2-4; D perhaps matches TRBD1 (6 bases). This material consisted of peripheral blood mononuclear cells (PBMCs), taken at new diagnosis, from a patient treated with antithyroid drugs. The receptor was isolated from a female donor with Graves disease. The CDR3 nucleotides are TGTGCCAGTAGTGGGCCGGGACATGTGATCTTC. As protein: CASSGPGHVIF.